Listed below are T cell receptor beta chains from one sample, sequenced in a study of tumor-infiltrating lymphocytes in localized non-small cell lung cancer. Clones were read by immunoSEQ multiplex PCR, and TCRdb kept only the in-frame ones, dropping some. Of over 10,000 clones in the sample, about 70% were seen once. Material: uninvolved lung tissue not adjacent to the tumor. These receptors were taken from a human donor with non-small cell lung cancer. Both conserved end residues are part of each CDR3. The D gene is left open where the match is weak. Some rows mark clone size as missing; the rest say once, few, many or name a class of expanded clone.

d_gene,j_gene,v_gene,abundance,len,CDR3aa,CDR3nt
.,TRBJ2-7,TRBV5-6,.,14,CASSLTAFDERQYF,TGTGCCAGCAGCTTGACTGCCTTCGACGAGAGGCAGTACTTC
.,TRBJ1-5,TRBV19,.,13,CASSMGRDQPQHF,TGTGCCAGTAGTATGGGCAGGGATCAGCCCCAGCATTTT
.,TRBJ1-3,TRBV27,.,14,CASSPTPSGNTIYF,TGTGCCAGCAGTCCGACACCCTCTGGAAACACCATATATTTT
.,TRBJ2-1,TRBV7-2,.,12,CASSLPKNEQFF,TGTGCCAGCAGCTTACCGAAAAATGAGCAGTTCTTC
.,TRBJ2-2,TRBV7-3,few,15,CASSLERDNTGELFF,TGTGCCAGCAGCTTAGAGCGAGATAACACCGGGGAGCTGTTTTTT
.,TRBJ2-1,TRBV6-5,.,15,CASSAGVSSYNEQFF,TGTGCCAGCAGCGCCGGAGTTAGCTCCTACAATGAGCAGTTCTTC
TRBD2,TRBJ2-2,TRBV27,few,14,CACGGGRGTGELFF,TGTGCCTGCGGGGGGGGCAGGGGCACCGGGGAGCTGTTTTTT
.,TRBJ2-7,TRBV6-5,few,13,CASSYGGRGEQYF,TGTGCCAGCAGTTATGGGGGGCGCGGGGAGCAGTACTTC
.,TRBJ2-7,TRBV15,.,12,CATSRDRTEQYF,TGTGCCACCAGCAGAGACCGGACGGAGCAGTACTTC
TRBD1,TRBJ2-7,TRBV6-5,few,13,CASNRQGSYEQYF,TGTGCCAGCAATAGACAGGGGTCCTACGAGCAGTACTTC
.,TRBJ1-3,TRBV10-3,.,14,CAIWEGYSGNTIYF,TGTGCCATCTGGGAGGGCTACTCTGGAAACACCATATATTTT
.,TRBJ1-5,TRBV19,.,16,CASSIVGQVMGQPQHF,TGTGCCAGTAGTATAGTTGGGCAGGTAATGGGACAGCCCCAGCATTTT
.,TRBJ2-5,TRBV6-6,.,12,CASTGNDETQYF,TGTGCCAGCACAGGGAATGATGAGACCCAGTACTTC